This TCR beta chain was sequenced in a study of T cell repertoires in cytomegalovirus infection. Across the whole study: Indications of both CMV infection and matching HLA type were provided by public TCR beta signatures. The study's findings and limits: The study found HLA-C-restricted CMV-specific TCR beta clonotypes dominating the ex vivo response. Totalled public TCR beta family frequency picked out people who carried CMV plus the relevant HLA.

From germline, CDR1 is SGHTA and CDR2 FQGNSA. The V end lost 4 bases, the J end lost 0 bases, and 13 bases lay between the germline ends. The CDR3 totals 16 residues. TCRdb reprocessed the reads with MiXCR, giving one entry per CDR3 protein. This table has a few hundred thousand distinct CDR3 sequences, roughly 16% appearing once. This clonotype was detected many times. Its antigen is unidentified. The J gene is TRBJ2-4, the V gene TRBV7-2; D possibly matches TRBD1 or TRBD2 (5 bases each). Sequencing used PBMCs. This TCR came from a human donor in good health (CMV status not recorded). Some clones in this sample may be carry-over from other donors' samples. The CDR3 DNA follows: TGTGCCAGCAGCTCGGGACGAGAACTAGCCAAAAACATTCAGTACTTC. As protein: CASSSGRELAKNIQYF.